The rows below give T cell receptor beta chains drawn from one sample of a study of T cell changes during pregnancy in multiple sclerosis. This table comes from immunoSEQ multiplex PCR, and its TCRdb copy is limited to in-frame clones, with some not included. This repertoire shows roughly 40,000 clones, around 90% found once; its top ten account for less than 0.9%. The sequenced sample was CD4+ T cells from peripheral blood mononuclear cells, obtained before pregnancy. The origin of the receptors is a female donor with multiple sclerosis, enrolled in a pregnancy study. The CDR3 runs from the conserved cysteine through the conserved F or W. The order of the fields is clone size, D gene, J gene, V gene, CDR3 DNA, CDR3 protein. D genes are given only for firm matches. Some rows have no size entry. The others give once, few or many, or a class for an expanded clone.

few . TRBJ1-1 TRBV7-2 TGTGCCAGCAGCTTAACGGCTGAAGCTTTCTTT CASSLTAEAFF
. . TRBJ1-2 TRBV30 TGTGCCTGGAGTGTACAAGACAGCTACTATGGCTACACCTTC CAWSVQDSYYGYTF
. TRBD1 TRBJ2-7 TRBV19 TGTGCCAGTAGTCCGGGACAGGTCTCCTACGAGCAGTACTTC CASSPGQVSYEQYF
. . TRBJ2-2 TRBV6-1 TGTGCCAGCCGATCCCCGAGTGAGGAGCTGTTTTTT CASRSPSEELFF
. . TRBJ1-2 TRBV27 TGTGCCAGCAGTAAACAGGGCGCTAACTATGGCTACACCTTC CASSKQGANYGYTF
. . TRBJ1-1 TRBV9 TGTGCCAGCAGCGTAGAGGGAGCCACTGAAGCTTTCTTT CASSVEGATEAFF
. . TRBJ2-6 TRBV29-1 TGCAGCGTTGCCTTGGCCGACGTCCTGACTTTC CSVALADVLTF
. . TRBJ2-4 TRBV18 TGTGCCAGCTCACCCCTGGCGGAGGCTAACCTAGCCAAAAACATTCAGTACTTC CASSPLAEANLAKNIQYF
. . TRBJ1-3 TRBV7-6 TGTGCCAGCAGCTCTCGACTCGGAAACACCATATATTTT CASSSRLGNTIYF
. . TRBJ2-5 TRBV5-4 TGTGCCAGCAGCTCGGGCGGCAGGGGTAGACAAGAGACCCAGTACTTC CASSSGGRGRQETQYF
. . TRBJ1-1 TRBV5-6 TGTGCCAGCAGCTATGAGAGGGGGGGCTCTTTCTTT CASSYERGGSFF
. TRBD2 TRBJ2-3 TRBV12-5 TGTGCTAGTGGTAGCAGAACTAGCGGGGGGGGTCTGCGTACGCAGTATTTT CASGSRTSGGGLRTQYF
medium-sized TRBD1 TRBJ2-5 TRBV30 TGTGCCTGGAACAGGGGCTTCCAAGAGACCCAGTACTTC CAWNRGFQETQYF
. . TRBJ1-1 TRBV15 TGTGCCACCAGCAGAGATTATTCTAACACTGAAGCTTTCTTT CATSRDYSNTEAFF
once . TRBJ1-2 TRBV29-1 TGCAGCGTTGGTGGGGGGGCCTATGGCTACACCTTC CSVGGGAYGYTF
. TRBD2 TRBJ2-3 TRBV7-3 TGTGCCAGCAGCTTAACGCGGGGGAGGAAAGATACGCAGTATTTT CASSLTRGRKDTQYF
. . TRBJ1-2 TRBV27 TGTGCCAGCAGTTTGGGGAGCGCCCGGCAACGTGGCTACACCTTC CASSLGSARQRGYTF
. TRBD1 TRBJ1-5 TRBV7-2 TGTGCCAGCAGCTTTTCAGGGGGCATGCAGCATTTT CASSFSGGMQHF
. . TRBJ1-4 TRBV27 TGTGCCAGCAGTTTCCCCGGAGGTAAACTGTTTTTT CASSFPGGKLFF
once . TRBJ2-7 TRBV7-9 TGTGCCAGCAGCAGGACAGAAGGCTACGAGCAGTACTTC CASSRTEGYEQYF
. . TRBJ2-5 TRBV7-3 TGTGCCAGCAGCTTAGGAGGTCCTAATAGCAGGGAGACCCAGTACTTC CASSLGGPNSRETQYF
. TRBD2 TRBJ2-5 TRBV9 TGTGCCAGCAGCGAAACTAGCGGGGACCTGACCCAGTACTTC CASSETSGDLTQYF
. TRBD1 TRBJ1-5 TRBV5-6 TGTGCCAGCAGCCTCCTGGACAGGGACGCCAATCAGCCCCAGCATTTT CASSLLDRDANQPQHF
. TRBD2 TRBJ2-5 TRBV25-1 TGTGCCAGACAGCGGGGGACCAGAGAGACCCAGTACTTC CARQRGTRETQYF
. TRBD1 TRBJ1-2 TRBV2 TGTGCCAGCAGTGAAGCTTTAACGGGGACAGGATCAGGCTACACCTTC CASSEALTGTGSGYTF
. TRBD1 TRBJ2-1 TRBV7-2 TGTGCCAGCAGCTTCCGGACAGGGGGCAGGAATGAGCAGTTCTTC CASSFRTGGRNEQFF
. TRBD1 TRBJ1-1 TRBV18 TGTGCCAGCTCACCACTCGCCGGGACAGCGAACACTGAAGCTTTCTTT CASSPLAGTANTEAFF
. . TRBJ1-2 TRBV6-1 TGTGCCAGCAGTGCTCCCTGGGCCTATGGCTACACCTTC CASSAPWAYGYTF
. TRBD1 TRBJ2-7 TRBV6-5 TGTGCCAGCAGACCAACCGGGACAGCCCCCTACGAGCAGTACTTC CASRPTGTAPYEQYF
. . TRBJ2-2 TRBV29-1 TGCAGCGTTGAAGATGTGAGGAAAACCGGGGAGCTGTTTTTT CSVEDVRKTGELFF
once . TRBJ2-5 TRBV5-1 TGCGCCAGCAGCTTGGGTCGGATACTAGACGGGACCCAGTACTTC CASSLGRILDGTQYF